Following are 17 T cell receptor beta chains from one sample sequenced in a study of cytomegalovirus exposure and HLA in healthy donors. The PCR employed 60 Vbeta primers together with 13 Jbeta primers. TCRdb keeps only in-frame clones here, not all; method: immunoSEQ multiplex PCR. The data hold some 100,000 clones, with 73% observed a single time. Input material: PBMCs. The receptors shown here come from a man in his forties in good health and CMV-seronegative.

This clone was seen a few times. Here the CDR3 DNA reads TGCGCCAGCAGCCCACGGGGGAGGGGGGAAGATGGCTACACCTTC. Translation gives CASSPRGRGEDGYTF. The chain uses TRBV5-1 and TRBJ1-2, with a weak D call TRBD1 (6 bases). Germline loops: CDR1 SGHRS, CDR2 YFSETQ. The CDR3 is 15 residues long. The V gene lost 4 bases and the J gene lost 6 bases, with 19 bases spanning the gap.

The chain joins TRBV19 to TRBJ1-5; TRBD1 matches 9 bases. With V trimmed by 6 bases and J by 3 bases, 9 bases remained unmatched. The CDR3 has 16 residues. Germline CDR1 and CDR2: LNHDA and SQIVND (reference sequence). This CDR3 is CASSQRTGETNQPQHF. The CDR3 DNA sequence: TGTGCCAGTAGCCAAAGGACAGGGGAGACCAATCAGCCCCAGCATTTT. Full variable domain (remainder filled in from reference TRBV19 and TRBJ1-5): DGGITQSPKYLFRKEGQNVTLSCEQNLNHDAMYWYRQDPGQGLRLIYYSQIVNDFQKGDIAEGYSVSREKKESFPLTVTSAQKNPTAFYLCASSQRTGETNQPQHFGDGTRLSIL.

The V gene is TRBV5-3, the J gene TRBJ2-3; 8 nucleotides line up with TRBD1. TRBV5-3 is known as an ORF, though its function is uncertain. CDR3 length: 15 amino acids. V was clipped by 3 bases and J by 3 bases; unmatched bases: 6. In DNA, the CDR3 is TGTGCCAGAAGCTATTCGGGACAGGCAACAGATACGCAGTATTTT. It encodes CARSYSGQATDTQYF.

The chain has TRBV9 and TRBJ1-1; the match to TRBD1 covers 10 bases. Germline values: CDR1 SGDLS, CDR2 YYNGEE. This CDR3 region has 15 residues. With 4 bases clipped from V and 0 bases from J, the junction kept 3 bases outside the gene matches. The CDR3 nucleotides are TGTGCCAGCAGCACGGGACAGGGGATGAACACTGAAGCTTTCTTT. Amino acids: CASSTGQGMNTEAFF.

The V call is TRBV11-3, the J call TRBJ2-3, with a weak D call TRBD2 (6 bases). Germline assignment: CDR1 SGHNT and CDR2 YENEEA. This CDR3 contains 13 residues. The V gene lost 6 bases and the J gene lost 6 bases, with 13 bases spanning the gap. The CDR3 coding sequence is TGTGCCAGCAGTCTAACCCTAGCGGATACGCAGTATTTT. Translation gives CASSLTLADTQYF.

V is TRBV2 and J is TRBJ2-6; no clear D. V dropped 8 bases and J dropped 0 bases, with 8 bases sitting between them. Per the germline V gene, CDR1 is SNHLY and CDR2 is FYNNEI. The CDR3 consists of 14 residues. The CDR3 nucleotides are TGTGCCAGCCGCTCGGTCTCTGGGGCCAACGTCCTGACTTTC. It codes for CASRSVSGANVLTF.

The J gene is TRBJ2-2, the V gene TRBV7-2; D perhaps matches TRBD1 (6 bases). This CDR3 spans 16 amino acids. The V end lost 3 bases, the J end lost 4 bases, and 15 bases lay between the germline ends. Germline loops: CDR1 SGHTA, CDR2 FQGNSA. The CDR3 coding sequence is TGTGCCAGCAGCTTGAGTGGGACACATCGCACCGGGGAGCTGTTTTTT. Translating gives CASSLSGTHRTGELFF.

The V and J genes are TRBV12-1 and TRBJ2-3; the table's D call, TRBD2, was not checked against the DNA. TRBV12-1 is a pseudogene locus. CDR3 length: 15 amino acids. The CDR3 bases are TGTGCCAGCAGTCAACCAGGACTGCGCACAGATACGCAGTATTTT. Its protein product is CASSQPGLRTDTQYF.

The chain carries TRBV7-6 and TRBJ1-1; perhaps TRBD1 as D (5 bases). Germline values: CDR1 SGHVS, CDR2 FNYEAQ. Trimming shortened V by 5 bases and J by 0 bases, and 16 bases separated the two germline ends. CDR3 length: 16 amino acids. The CDR3 region has the DNA TGTGCCAGCAGCCCCAACGGGGGGGGTTTGAACACTGAAGCTTTCTTT. Translating gives CASSPNGGGLNTEAFF.

This clone showed up just a few times. The rearrangement joins TRBV19 to TRBJ1-5; tentative D call: TRBD1 (6 bases). The V gene's germline CDR1 is LNHDA and CDR2 SQIVND (reference sequence). Trimming shortened V by 6 bases and J by 4 bases, and 13 bases separated the two germline ends. The CDR3 runs 14 residues. CDR3 residues: CASRYREENQPQHF. DNA for the CDR3: TGTGCCAGTAGGTACAGGGAAGAGAATCAGCCCCAGCATTTT.

The chain combines TRBV9 with TRBJ2-7; 8 positions match TRBD2. The CDR3 length is 17 residues. Germline V gives CDR1 SGDLS, CDR2 YYNGEE. The trim removed 3 bases at V and 6 bases at J, leaving 17 bases unmatched. The DNA for the CDR3 is TGTGCCAGCAGCGATACCGAATATACCGGACTAGCCACCGAGCAGTACTTC. Translating it yields CASSDTEYTGLATEQYF.

The chain combines TRBV5-4 with TRBJ2-3, with 9 nucleotides matching TRBD2. The CDR3 loop spans 17 amino acids. The germline V gene has CDR1 SGHNT and CDR2 YYREEE (reference sequence). The junction had 15 bases not matched to a gene; V was cut back by 4 bases and J by 6 bases. The chain's CDR3 is CASSRRRLAEVEDTQYF. CDR3 nucleotide sequence: TGTGCCAGCAGCCGGCGCCGACTAGCGGAGGTTGAGGATACGCAGTATTTT.

The chain carries TRBV5-1 and TRBJ2-5, with 14 positions matching TRBD2. The J segment lost 5 bases and the V segment lost 0 bases, leaving 9 bases of the junction unmatched. The CDR3 is made up of 18 amino acids. Germline lookup yields CDR1 SGHRS and CDR2 YFSETQ. DNA for the CDR3: TGCGCCAGCAGCTTGGCAGCGACTAGCGGGGGGGTCGGGGAGACCCAGTACTTC. Translated: CASSLAATSGGVGETQYF.

The V gene is TRBV18, the J gene TRBJ1-3, with 8 nucleotides matching TRBD1. CDR1 KGHSH and CDR2 LQKENI come from the germline V gene. J was trimmed by 4 bases and V by 3 bases; bases with no gene match: 5. The CDR3 runs 15 residues. The CDR3 nucleotides are TGTGCCAGCTCACCCCCGACAGGGGTAGGAAACACCATATATTTT. Protein product: CASSPPTGVGNTIYF.

This CDR3 is CASSLTDRDNNSPLHF. The CDR3 DNA reads TGTGCCAGCAGCCTAACGGACCGGGACAATAATTCACCCCTCCACTTT. The chain combines TRBV4-2 with TRBJ1-6; maybe TRBD1 (6 bases). Germline loops: CDR1 LGHNA, CDR2 YNFKEQ. V lost 4 bases to trimming and J lost 5 bases, with 15 bases between them. CDR3 length equals 16 residues.

The chain combines TRBV19 with TRBJ1-1; D ambiguous. The ends were cut back, 5 bases at V and 0 bases at J, with 7 bases in the middle. This CDR3 region has 13 residues. Looked up from germline, CDR1 is LNHDA and CDR2 is SQIVND (reference sequence). The CDR3: CASSLTVNTEAFF. CDR3 DNA: TGTGCCAGTAGTCTCACGGTGAACACTGAAGCTTTCTTT.

This clone has a handful of counts. The chain links TRBV7-8 to TRBJ2-7, with 10 bases fitting TRBD1. The germline CDR1 and CDR2 sequences are SGHVS and FQNEAQ. The trim removed 3 bases at V and 6 bases at J, leaving 5 bases unmatched. CDR3 length: 14 residues. The CDR3 loop reads CASSFLGQGSEQYF. Here the CDR3 DNA reads TGTGCCAGCAGCTTTCTGGGACAGGGGAGCGAGCAGTACTTC.